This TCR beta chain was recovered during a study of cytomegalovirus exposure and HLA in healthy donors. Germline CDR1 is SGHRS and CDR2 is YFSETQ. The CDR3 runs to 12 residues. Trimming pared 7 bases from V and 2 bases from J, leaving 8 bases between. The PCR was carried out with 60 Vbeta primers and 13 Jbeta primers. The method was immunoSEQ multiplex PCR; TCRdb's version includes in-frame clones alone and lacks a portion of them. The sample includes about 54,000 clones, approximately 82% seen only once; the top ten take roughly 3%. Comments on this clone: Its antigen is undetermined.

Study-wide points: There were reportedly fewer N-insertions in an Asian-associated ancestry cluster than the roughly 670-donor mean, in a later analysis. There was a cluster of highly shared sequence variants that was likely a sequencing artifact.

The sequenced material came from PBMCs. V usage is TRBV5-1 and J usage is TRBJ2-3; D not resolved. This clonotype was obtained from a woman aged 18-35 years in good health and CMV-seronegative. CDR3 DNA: TGCGCCAGCGGGCCCCCCACAGATACGCAGTATTTT. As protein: CASGPPTDTQYF.